The present entry profiles one T cell receptor beta chain with its context. Its antigen is currently not known. Per-nucleotide qualities are absent, and no much larger clonotype sits a single base away. The germline V gene (reference sequence) specifies SGHNT as CDR1 and YYREEE as CDR2. The CDR3 runs 14 amino acids, cysteine and phenylalanine included. Only the CDR3 region is kept as DNA, spanning 42 bases read in frame from base 1. V is shortened by 1 base, J by 7 bases, and the region joining them spans 14 bases. Library method: the immunoSEQ multiplex PCR assay. For the multiplex PCR, a mixture combining 60 forward primers for TCR Vbeta segments and 13 reverse primers for TCR Jbeta segments was used. Amplification of the CDR3 region of rearranged TCR beta genes was performed with a multiplex PCR assay on genomic DNA. The Illumina HiSeq System was used to sequence the amplified TCR beta libraries as 87-base-pair reads. The original pipeline was this. In a later analysis, 70 million to 95 million unique TCR beta chains were counted across the 500 to 700 repertoires, and approximately 11 million of these chains were shared by at least two donors. Raw reads were error-corrected and collapsed into unique sequences with a nearest-neighbor algorithm that merged closely related sequences to remove PCR and sequencing errors. To assign V, D and J gene segments, CDR3 sequences were aligned to IMGT reference sequences. For a sequence to be retained, a match of at least six nucleotides was required to both a V gene segment and a J gene segment. A rearrangement counted as productive if the CDR3 had no stop codons and remained in frame with V and J, and every other rearrangement counted as non-productive. CDR3 was defined by IMGT convention, running from the second conserved V-encoded cysteine to the conserved J-encoded phenylalanine. The earlier analysis of 500 to 750 of the donors excluded any sequence lacking an unambiguous match to a single V gene segment. An earlier analysis of 587 of the donors called V segments functional above 56.7% productive rearrangements and segregating when the between-donor standard deviation exceeded 5%. A statistical classification framework was built for diagnosing cytomegalovirus status from the catalog of TCR beta chain sequences. In a later analysis, TCR nucleotide sequences were compared against IMGT/GENE-DB human TR gene sequences so that V and J genes could be assigned. The TCRdist pipeline was used in a later analysis to assign CDR3 sequences and most-parsimonious VDJ recombination scenarios. In a later analysis, every TCR beta chain was defined by the combination of its CDR3 amino acid sequence and its V-gene family, and reads without a unique V-gene family were dropped. As a way to deal with suspected cross-contamination and a sequencing artifact, a later analysis dropped 450 to 600 nucleotide sequences that were highly shared and had low generation probability. In a later analysis, a clonal expansion index for each public chain was calculated from normalized within-repertoire ranks of inferred template counts. In a later analysis, generation probabilities were computed using a VDJ recombination model fitted to out-of-frame rearrangements, and the results were checked against IGoR. In a later analysis, TCR-TCR, TCR-HLA and TCR-CMV co-occurrence was scored with hypergeometric tests, and a repertoire-size bias correction was applied to TCR pairs. A later analysis estimated false discovery rates by permuting HLA or CMV assignments 20 times. In a later analysis, co-occurring TCRs were grouped with DBSCAN, and TCRdist sequence similarity was added when clustering was performed within HLA-allele-positive subsets. Repertoires with fewer than 30,000 or more than 120,000 public chains were left out of co-occurrence clustering, as were a handful of repertoires with anomalous nucleotide sharing. TCRdb limited this immuneACCESS table to in-frame rearrangements with V and J called. A share of clones is missing; checked studies link under half to unresolved V genes, and the rest is unexplained. V and J calls and clone size are copied from that table; D and trimming were computed from the DNA. Present in this sample are about 200,000 clones, 75% to 85% of which were seen just once. Jointly, the top ten make up approximately 0.4% of the sample.

This sample was taken from a study of cytomegalovirus exposure and HLA in healthy donors (dated by TCRdb to 2016 to 2017). Regarding the study in general: An earlier analysis of roughly 570 of the donors reported about 280 Gb of sequence data and some 110 million unique TCR beta sequences obtained from approximately 180 million T cells. The study aimed to test whether cataloging public T cell receptors could reveal signatures of past pathogen exposure. To predict cytomegalovirus infection status, the study combined high-throughput TCR immunosequencing, statistical association of individual TCRs with disease status, and machine learning. Several DR-DQ haplotypes were treated as single units for association and clustering because of strong linkage in the cohort. Donor age, sex, ethnicity and CMV serostatus were compiled alongside the repertoire data. The study used immunosequencing to profile the T cell repertoires of more than 650 subjects and linked those repertoires to cytomegalovirus serostatus. All discovery cohort repertoires had been generated using a single sequencing platform. The number of donors typed differed by locus, with 629-630 for A, B, C, DRB1 and DQB1, roughly 520 for DQA1, 600 to 610 for DPA1, and around 460 for DPB1. An earlier analysis of 587 of the donors used high-throughput TCR beta sequencing to judge whether each TCR beta V gene segment behaved as functional or pseudogenic. Approximately 300 gigabases of sequencing data and tens of millions of unique TCR sequences made up an early release that covered 640 HLA-typed donors. Both class I and class II loci were covered by HLA typing, at four-digit resolution. Along with the approximately 600-subject first cohort, a separate validation cohort of 120 different subjects was used. Of the 300 to 500 genotyped donors, 81% were placed in the genetic ancestry cluster associated with self-reported Caucasian donors. Across 398 genotyped donors of the cohort, an average of about 240,000 unique TCR beta nucleotide sequences per donor were sequenced, and around 20% of those sequences were non-productive. A later genetic analysis took genome-wide SNP genotypes for about 65% of the 666 donors and used that subset as a discovery cohort. A later analysis re-analyzed previously published TCR beta repertoires from roughly 630 donors and added high-resolution HLA genotyping to study TCR occurrence patterns. In the later analysis, no new phenotypic data were used to find candidate immune exposures; instead, reliance was placed on TCR beta sequences and their occurrence across donors.

Study-wide conclusions, independent of this receptor: A group of highly shared sequence variants was considered likely to be a technical artifact of the sequencing pipeline. While some public TCRs were present in many individuals, most TCR sequences turned up only very rarely across donors. The study gave a list of about 170 TCR beta chains associated with cytomegalovirus. According to a later genetic analysis, donors in an Asian-associated ancestry cluster had fewer N-insertions in productive TCRs than the roughly 670-donor mean. Roughly uniform sequencing depth across donors was assumed in presence/absence analyses, although this assumption may not hold. Because HLA typing was missing for some donors at each locus, association tests included only the typed subset. In a later analysis, HLA-associated TCR beta chains showed more clonal expansion and lower generation probabilities than non-associated chains that were equally common. The authors suggested that the approach could potentially be generalized to other disease states and immunological phenotypes. When HLA alleles, especially DR and DQ, strongly co-occurred, attributing TCR associations to individual alleles was difficult. A later analysis found that most CMV-associated TCR beta chains appeared HLA-restricted, with HLA associations seemingly driven largely by CMV exposure. Because counts were too low, seventeen rarely observed V segments, including chromosome 9 orphons, were excluded from the earlier analysis of some 590 of the donors. Cytomegalovirus status was reported to be diagnosed by the classifier with high specificity and sensitivity in both the original and validation cohorts. Because the 87-base-pair reads could not distinguish some IMGT-functional V segments, including TRBV6-2 and TRBV6-3, those segments were excluded. In a later analysis, several top co-occurrence clusters were reported to appear linked to parvovirus B19, influenza, CMV and Epstein-Barr virus. In this cohort, only TCR beta chains were sequenced, and detectable features were limited by the absence of alpha or paired-chain data. A later analysis found that TCR association rates varied across HLA loci, with DRB1 alleles showing the most associated TCRs and HLA-C alleles the fewest. A later analysis associated 15,000 to 20,000 TCR beta sequences with specific HLA alleles at a false discovery rate of 0.05. A few of the identified cytomegalovirus-associated TCR beta chains were confirmed in vitro to be specific for cytomegalovirus antigens. Correlated functional status among segregating V segments might be attributable to linkage disequilibrium, but an unknown experimental factor could not be ruled out. Immune exposure information for the cohort was limited to CMV serostatus. A further reported finding was that TCR beta sequences accurately predicted the HLA-A and HLA-B alleles for most subjects in the first cohort. In an earlier analysis of about 600 of the donors, most TCR beta V segments appeared in productive rearrangements about 90% or about 30% of the time, broadly matching IMGT annotations. A later genetic analysis associated a missense DCLRE1C variant with V-gene and J-gene trimming of TCR beta chains, and an independent cohort replicated the association.

In total, over 600 healthy bone marrow donors made up the cohort. Cohort members were all nominally healthy when sampled, although unrecorded immune exposures were likely present. The donor tested CMV seropositive, placing the donor among the roughly 270 seropositive members of the cohort. A peripheral blood sample was provided by each donor, and peripheral blood mononuclear cells were used for TCR beta sequencing. Genomic DNA extraction from the blood cell samples was performed with the Qiagen DNeasy Blood Extraction Kit. The chain uses TRBV5-4 and TRBJ2-5; TRBD1 is a weak D gene call, 6 bases matching. This receptor was obtained from a male donor in good health and CMV-seropositive. Sequencing was carried out using PBMCs. The DNA sequence reads TGTGCCAGCAGCTTGTCTGAGGGGGTCGGGACCCAGTACTTC. This codes for CASSLSEGVGTQYF.